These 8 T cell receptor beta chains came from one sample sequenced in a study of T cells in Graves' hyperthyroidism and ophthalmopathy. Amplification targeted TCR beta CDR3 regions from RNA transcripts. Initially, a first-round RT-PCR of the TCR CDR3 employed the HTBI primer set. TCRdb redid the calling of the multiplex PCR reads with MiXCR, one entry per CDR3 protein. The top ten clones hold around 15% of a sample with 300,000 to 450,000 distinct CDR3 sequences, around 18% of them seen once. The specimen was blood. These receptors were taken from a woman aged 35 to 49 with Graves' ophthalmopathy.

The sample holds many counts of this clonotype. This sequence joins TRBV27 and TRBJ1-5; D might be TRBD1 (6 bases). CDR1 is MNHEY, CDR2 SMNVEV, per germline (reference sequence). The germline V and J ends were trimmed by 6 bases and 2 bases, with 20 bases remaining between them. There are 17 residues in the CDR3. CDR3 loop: CASRPLGGGYRNQPQHF. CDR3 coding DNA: TGTGCCAGCAGACCCCTCGGGGGCGGGTATCGCAATCAGCCCCAGCATTTT.

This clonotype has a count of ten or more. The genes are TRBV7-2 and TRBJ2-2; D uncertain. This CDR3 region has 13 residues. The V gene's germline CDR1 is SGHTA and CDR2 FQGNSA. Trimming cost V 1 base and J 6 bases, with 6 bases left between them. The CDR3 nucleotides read TGTGCCAGCAGCTTAGTAGTCCCCGGGGAGCTGTTTTTT. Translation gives CASSLVVPGELFF.

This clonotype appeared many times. CDR3 region: CASSQSPTGLLSGANVLTF. For the CDR3, the DNA is TGTGCCAGCAGCCAATCCCCGACAGGGCTTCTCTCTGGGGCCAACGTCCTGACTTTC. The chain links TRBV11-1 to TRBJ2-6, with 7 nucleotides matching TRBD1. CDR3 size: 19 residues. V gave up 5 bases and J gave up 0 bases; unmatched junction bases: 13. Germline V gene data show CDR1 as SGHAT and CDR2 as FQDESV (reference sequence).

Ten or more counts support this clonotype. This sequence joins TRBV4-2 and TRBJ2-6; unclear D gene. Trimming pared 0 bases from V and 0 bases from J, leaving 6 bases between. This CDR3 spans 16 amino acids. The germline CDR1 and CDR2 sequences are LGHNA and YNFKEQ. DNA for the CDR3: TGTGCCAGCAGCCAAGACTTTTCCTCTGGGGCCAACGTCCTGACTTTC. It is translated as CASSQDFSSGANVLTF.

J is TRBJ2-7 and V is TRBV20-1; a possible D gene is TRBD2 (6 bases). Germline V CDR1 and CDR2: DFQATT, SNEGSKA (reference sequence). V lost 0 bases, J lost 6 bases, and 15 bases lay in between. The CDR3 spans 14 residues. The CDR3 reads CSARDPRRELEQYF. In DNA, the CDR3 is TGCAGTGCTAGAGATCCCCGACGGGAGCTCGAGCAGTACTTC.

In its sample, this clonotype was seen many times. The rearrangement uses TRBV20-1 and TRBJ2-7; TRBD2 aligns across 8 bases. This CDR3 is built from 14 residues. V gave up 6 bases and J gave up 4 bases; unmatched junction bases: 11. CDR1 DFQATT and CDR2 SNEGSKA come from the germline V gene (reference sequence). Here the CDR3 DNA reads TGCAGTGCCTGCCCCTTGCGGGAGGCTTACGAGCAGTACTTC. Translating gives CSACPLREAYEQYF.

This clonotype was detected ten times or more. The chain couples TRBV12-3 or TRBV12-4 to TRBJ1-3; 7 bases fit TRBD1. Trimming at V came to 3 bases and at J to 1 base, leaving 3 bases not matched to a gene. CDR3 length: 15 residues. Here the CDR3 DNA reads TGTGCCAGCAGTTTTCAGGACAGGTCTGGAAACACCATATATTTT. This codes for CASSFQDRSGNTIYF.

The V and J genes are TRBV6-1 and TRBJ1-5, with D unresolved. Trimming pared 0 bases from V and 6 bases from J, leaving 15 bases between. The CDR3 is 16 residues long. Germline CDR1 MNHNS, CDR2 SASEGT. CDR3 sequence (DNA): TGTGCCAGCAGTGAAGCCGTATCAGTTTCAGTTCAGCCCCAGCATTTT. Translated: CASSEAVSVSVQPQHF.